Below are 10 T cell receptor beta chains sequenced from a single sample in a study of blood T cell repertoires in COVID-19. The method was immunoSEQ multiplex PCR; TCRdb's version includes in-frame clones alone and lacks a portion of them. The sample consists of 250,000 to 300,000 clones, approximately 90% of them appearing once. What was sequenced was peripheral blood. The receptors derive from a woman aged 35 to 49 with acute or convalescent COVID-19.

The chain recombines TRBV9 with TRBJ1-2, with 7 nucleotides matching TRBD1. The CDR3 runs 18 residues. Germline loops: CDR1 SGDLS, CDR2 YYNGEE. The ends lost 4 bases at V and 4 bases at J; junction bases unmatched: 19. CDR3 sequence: CASSPWGAGGPEAYGYTF. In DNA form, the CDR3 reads TGTGCCAGCAGCCCTTGGGGTGCAGGGGGACCCGAGGCCTATGGCTACACCTTC.

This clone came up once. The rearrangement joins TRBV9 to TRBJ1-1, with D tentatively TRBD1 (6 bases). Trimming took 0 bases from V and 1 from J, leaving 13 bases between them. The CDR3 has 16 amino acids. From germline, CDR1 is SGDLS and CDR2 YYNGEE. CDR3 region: CASSVAPGHQNTEAFF. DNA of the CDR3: TGTGCCAGCAGCGTAGCTCCGGGACACCAGAACACTGAAGCTTTCTTT. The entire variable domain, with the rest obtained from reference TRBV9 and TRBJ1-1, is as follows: DSGVTQTPKHLITATGQRVTLRCSPRSGDLSVYWYQQSLDQGLQFLIQYYNGEERAKGNILERFSAQQFPDLHSELNLSSLELGDSALYFCASSVAPGHQNTEAFFGQGTRLTVV.

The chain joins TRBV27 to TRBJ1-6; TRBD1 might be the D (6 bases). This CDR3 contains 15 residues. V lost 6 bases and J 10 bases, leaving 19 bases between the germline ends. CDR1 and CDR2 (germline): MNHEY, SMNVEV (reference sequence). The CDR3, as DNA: TGTGCCAGCAGCTGGGGGGCGCGGGGGGGATCACCCCTCCACTTT. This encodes CASSWGARGGSPLHF.

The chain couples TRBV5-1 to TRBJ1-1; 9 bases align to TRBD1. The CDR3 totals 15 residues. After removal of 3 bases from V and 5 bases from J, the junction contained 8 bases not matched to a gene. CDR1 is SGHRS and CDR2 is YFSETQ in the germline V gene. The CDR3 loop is CASSSYPTGGTEAFF. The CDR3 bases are TGCGCCAGCAGCTCCTACCCGACAGGGGGAACTGAAGCTTTCTTT. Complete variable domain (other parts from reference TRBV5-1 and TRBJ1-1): KAGVTQTPRYLIKTRGQQVTLSCSPISGHRSVSWYQQTPGQGLQFLFEYFSETQRNKGNFPGRFSGRQFSNSRSEMNVSTLELGDSALYLCASSSYPTGGTEAFFGQGTRLTVV.

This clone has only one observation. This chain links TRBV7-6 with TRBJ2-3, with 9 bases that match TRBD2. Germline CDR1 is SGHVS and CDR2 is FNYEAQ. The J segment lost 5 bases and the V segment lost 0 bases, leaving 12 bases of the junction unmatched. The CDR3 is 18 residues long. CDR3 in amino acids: CASSLAILGGGAEDTQYF. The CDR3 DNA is TGTGCCAGCAGCTTAGCGATTTTAGGCGGGGGGGCCGAAGATACGCAGTATTTT.

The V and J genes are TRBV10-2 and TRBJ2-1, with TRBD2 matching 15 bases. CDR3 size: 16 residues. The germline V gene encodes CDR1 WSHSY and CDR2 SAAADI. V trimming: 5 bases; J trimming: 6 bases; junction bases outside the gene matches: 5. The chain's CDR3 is CASSRMGLAGGNEQFF. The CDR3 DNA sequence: TGCGCCAGCAGTCGGATGGGACTAGCGGGGGGCAATGAGCAGTTCTTC.

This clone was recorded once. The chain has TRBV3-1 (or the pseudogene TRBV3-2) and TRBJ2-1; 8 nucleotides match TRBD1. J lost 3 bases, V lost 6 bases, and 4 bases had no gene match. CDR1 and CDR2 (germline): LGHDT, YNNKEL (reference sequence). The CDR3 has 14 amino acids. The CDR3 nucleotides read TGTGCCAGCAGGGGGGACAGGATCTACAATGAGCAGTTCTTC. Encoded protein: CASRGDRIYNEQFF.

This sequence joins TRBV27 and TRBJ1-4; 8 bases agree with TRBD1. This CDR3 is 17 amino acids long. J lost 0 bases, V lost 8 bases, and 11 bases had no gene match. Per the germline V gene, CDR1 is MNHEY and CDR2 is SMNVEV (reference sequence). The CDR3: CASYYRGREATNEKLFF. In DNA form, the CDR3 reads TGTGCCAGCTATTACAGGGGGAGGGAAGCAACTAATGAAAAACTGTTTTTT.

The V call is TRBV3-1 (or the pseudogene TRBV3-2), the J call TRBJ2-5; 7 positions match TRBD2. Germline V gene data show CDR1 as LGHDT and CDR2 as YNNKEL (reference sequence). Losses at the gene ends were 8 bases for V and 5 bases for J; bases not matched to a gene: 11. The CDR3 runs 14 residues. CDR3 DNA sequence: TGTGCCAGCTCCGACGCAGCGGGGAAGGAGACCCAGTACTTC. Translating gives CASSDAAGKETQYF.

The CDR3 spells CASSPRGVPNNSPLHF. The CDR3 DNA reads TGTGCCAGCTCCCCGCGGGGCGTACCAAATAATTCACCCCTCCACTTT. The V gene is TRBV18, the J gene TRBJ1-6; weak D call: TRBD1 (5 bases). V lost 6 bases and J 5 bases, leaving 17 bases between the germline ends. Germline values: CDR1 KGHSH, CDR2 LQKENI. The CDR3 has 16 residues.